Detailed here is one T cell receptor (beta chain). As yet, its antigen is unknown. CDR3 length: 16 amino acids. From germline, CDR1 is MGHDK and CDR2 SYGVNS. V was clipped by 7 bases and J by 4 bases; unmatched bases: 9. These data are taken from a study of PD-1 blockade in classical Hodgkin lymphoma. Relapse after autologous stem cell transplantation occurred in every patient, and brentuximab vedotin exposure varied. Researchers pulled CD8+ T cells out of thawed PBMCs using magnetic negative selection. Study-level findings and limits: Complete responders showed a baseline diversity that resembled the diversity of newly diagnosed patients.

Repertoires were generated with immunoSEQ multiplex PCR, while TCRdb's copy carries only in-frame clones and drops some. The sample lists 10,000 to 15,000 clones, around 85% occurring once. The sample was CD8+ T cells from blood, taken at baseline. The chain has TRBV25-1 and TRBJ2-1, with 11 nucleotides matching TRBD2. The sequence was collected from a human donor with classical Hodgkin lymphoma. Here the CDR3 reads CASNPPTSGAYNEQFF. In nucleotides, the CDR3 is TGTGCCAGCAATCCCCCGACTAGCGGGGCGTACAATGAGCAGTTCTTC.